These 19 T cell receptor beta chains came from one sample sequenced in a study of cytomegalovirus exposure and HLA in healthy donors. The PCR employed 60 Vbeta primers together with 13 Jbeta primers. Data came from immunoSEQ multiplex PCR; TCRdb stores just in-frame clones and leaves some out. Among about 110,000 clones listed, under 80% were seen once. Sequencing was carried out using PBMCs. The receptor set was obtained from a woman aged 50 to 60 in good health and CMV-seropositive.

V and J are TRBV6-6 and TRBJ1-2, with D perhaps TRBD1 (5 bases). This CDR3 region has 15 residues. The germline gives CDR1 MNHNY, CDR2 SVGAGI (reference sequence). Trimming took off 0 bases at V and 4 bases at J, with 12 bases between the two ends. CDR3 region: CASSYSTATTYGYTF. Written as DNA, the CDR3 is TGTGCCAGCAGTTACTCGACAGCCACAACCTATGGCTACACCTTC.

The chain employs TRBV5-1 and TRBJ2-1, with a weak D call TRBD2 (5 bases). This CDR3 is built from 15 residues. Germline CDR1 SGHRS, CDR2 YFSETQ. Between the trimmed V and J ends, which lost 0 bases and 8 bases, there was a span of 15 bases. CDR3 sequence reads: CASSLESAALDEQFF. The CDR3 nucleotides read TGCGCCAGCAGCTTGGAATCAGCGGCGCTCGATGAGCAGTTCTTC.

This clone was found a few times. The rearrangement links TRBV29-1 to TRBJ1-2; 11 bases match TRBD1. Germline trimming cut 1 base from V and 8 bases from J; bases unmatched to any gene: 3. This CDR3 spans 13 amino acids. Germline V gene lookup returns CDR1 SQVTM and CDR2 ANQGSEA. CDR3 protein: CSVEGTGGHGYTF. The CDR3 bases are TGCAGCGTTGAAGGGACAGGGGGCCACGGCTACACCTTC.

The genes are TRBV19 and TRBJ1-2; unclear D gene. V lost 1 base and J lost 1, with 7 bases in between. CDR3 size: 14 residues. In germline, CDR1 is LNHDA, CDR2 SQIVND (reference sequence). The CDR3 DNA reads TGTGCCAGTAGTATAGGGGCAGTTAACTATGGCTACACCTTC. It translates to CASSIGAVNYGYTF.

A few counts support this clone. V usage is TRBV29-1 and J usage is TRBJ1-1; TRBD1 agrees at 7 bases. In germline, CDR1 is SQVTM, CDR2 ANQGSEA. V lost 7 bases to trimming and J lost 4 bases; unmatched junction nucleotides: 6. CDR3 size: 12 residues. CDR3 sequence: CSARQGPTEAFF. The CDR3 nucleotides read TGCAGCGCTCGACAGGGCCCCACTGAAGCTTTCTTT.

CDR3 sequence: CASSPRGGVPPETQYF. The CDR3 DNA is TGTGCCAGCAGCCCTAGGGGGGGCGTCCCTCCAGAGACCCAGTACTTC. The chain has TRBV7-2 and TRBJ2-5, with D perhaps matching TRBD2 (7 bases). Per germline, CDR1 SGHTA and CDR2 FQGNSA. This CDR3 spans 16 amino acids. With 5 bases removed from V and 4 bases from J, the gap between germline ends came to 20 bases.

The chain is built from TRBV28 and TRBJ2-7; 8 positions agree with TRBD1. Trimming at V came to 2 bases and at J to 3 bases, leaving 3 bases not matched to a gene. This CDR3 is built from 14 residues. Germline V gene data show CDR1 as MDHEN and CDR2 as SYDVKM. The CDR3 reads CASSLPQGGYEQYF. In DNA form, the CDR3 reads TGTGCCAGCAGTTTACCACAGGGGGGCTACGAGCAGTACTTC.

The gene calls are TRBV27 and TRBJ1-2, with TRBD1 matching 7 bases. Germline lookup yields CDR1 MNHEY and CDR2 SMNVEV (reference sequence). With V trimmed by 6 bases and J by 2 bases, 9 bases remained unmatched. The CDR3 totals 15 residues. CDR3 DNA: TGTGCCAGCAGAGCCACAGGGGCCGTGAACTATGGCTACACCTTC. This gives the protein CASRATGAVNYGYTF.

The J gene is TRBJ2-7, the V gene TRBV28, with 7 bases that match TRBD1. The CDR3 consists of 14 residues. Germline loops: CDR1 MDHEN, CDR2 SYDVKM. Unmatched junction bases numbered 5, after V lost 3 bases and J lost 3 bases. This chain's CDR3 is CASSLGQSIYEQYF. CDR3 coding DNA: TGTGCCAGCAGTTTGGGACAGTCCATCTACGAGCAGTACTTC. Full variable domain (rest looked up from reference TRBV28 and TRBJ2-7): DVKVTQSSRYLVKRTGEKVFLECVQDMDHENMFWYRQDPGLGLRLIYFSYDVKMKEKGDIPEGYSVSREKKERFSLILESASTNQTSMYLCASSLGQSIYEQYFGPGTRLTVT.

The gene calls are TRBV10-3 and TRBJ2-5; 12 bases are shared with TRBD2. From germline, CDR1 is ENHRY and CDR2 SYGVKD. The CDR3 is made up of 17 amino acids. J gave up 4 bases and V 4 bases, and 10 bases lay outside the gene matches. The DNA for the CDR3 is TGTGCCATCAGTGGACGGACTAGCGGGGACGAGTTAGAGACCCAGTACTTC. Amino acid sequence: CAISGRTSGDELETQYF.

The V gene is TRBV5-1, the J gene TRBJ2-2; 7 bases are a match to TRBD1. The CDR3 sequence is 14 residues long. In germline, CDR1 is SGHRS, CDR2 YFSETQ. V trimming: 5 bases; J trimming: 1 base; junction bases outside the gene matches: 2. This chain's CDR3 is CASRGQLNTGELFF. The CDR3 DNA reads TGCGCCAGCAGGGGACAGCTGAACACCGGGGAGCTGTTTTTT.

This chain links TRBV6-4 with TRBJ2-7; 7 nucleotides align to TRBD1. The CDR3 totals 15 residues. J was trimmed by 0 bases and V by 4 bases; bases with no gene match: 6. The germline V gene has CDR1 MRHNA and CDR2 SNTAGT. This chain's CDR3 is CASSGGQSSSYEQYF. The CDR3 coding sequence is TGTGCCAGCAGTGGGGGACAGTCGAGCTCCTACGAGCAGTACTTC.

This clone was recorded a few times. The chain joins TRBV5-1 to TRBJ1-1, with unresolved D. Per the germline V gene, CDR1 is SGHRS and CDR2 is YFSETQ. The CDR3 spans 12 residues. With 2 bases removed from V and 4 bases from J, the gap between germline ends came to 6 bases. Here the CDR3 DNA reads TGCGCCAGCAGCTTAGGACTCACTGAAGCTTTCTTT. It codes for CASSLGLTEAFF.

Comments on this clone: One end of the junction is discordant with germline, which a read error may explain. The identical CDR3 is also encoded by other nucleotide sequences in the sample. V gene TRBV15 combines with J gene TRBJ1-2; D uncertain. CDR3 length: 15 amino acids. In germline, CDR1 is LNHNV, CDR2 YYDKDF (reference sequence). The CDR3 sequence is CATSRDMGVGPGYTF. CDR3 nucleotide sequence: TGTGCCACTAGCAGAGATATGGGAGTGGGTCCTGGCTACACCTTC. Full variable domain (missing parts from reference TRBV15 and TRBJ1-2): DAMVIQNPRYQVTQFGKPVTLSCSQTLNHNVMYWYQQKSSQAPKLLFHYYDKDFNNEADTPDNFQSRRPNTSFCFLDIRSPGLGDTAMYLCATSRDMGVGPGYTFGSGTRLTVV.

CDR3 protein: CASSPAWPTGTEAFF. The CDR3 DNA follows: TGTGCCAGCAGCCCAGCTTGGCCAACGGGAACTGAAGCTTTCTTT. This chain connects TRBV5-4 to TRBJ1-1; D not certain. CDR3 length: 15 residues. The V gene lost 4 bases and the J gene lost 5 bases, with 18 bases spanning the gap. Germline V gene lookup returns CDR1 SGHNT and CDR2 YYREEE (reference sequence).

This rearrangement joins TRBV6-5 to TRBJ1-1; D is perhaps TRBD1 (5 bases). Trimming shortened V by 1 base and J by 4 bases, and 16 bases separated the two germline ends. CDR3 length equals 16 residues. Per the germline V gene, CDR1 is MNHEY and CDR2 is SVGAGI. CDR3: CASSYWGGARSTEAFF. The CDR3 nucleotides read TGTGCCAGCAGTTACTGGGGAGGGGCTCGGAGCACTGAAGCTTTCTTT.

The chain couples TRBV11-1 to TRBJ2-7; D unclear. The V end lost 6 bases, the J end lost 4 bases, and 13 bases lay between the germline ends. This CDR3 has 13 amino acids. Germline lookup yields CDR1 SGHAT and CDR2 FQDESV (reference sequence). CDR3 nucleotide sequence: TGTGCCAGCAGAACCAACAGTGTTTACGAGCAGTACTTC. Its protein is CASRTNSVYEQYF.

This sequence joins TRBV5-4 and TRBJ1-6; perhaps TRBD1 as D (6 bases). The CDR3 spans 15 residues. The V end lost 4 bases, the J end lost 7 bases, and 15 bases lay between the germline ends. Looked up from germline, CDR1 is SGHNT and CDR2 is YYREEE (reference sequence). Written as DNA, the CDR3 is TGTGCCAGCAGCACCCTCGAGGGGGAGAATTCACCCCTCCACTTT. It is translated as CASSTLEGENSPLHF.

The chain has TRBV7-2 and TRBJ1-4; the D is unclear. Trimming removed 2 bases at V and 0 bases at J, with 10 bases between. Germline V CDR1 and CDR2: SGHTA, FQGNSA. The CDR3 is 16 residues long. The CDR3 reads CASSLMAAATNEKLFF. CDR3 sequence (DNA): TGTGCCAGCAGCTTAATGGCGGCTGCAACTAATGAAAAACTGTTTTTT.